A selection of T cell receptor beta chains follows, all from one sample in a study of blood T cell repertoires in COVID-19. Here immunoSEQ multiplex PCR was the method, and the copy in TCRdb shows in-frame clones only, minus some. The sample yields 88,000 or so clones, approximately 82% seen once. The sequenced material came from peripheral blood. The receptors originated from a human donor in a cohort sampled during active COVID-19. CDR3s include the opening cysteine and the closing phenylalanine or tryptophan. Each record gives: V gene, J gene, D gene, clone size, CDR3 DNA, CDR3 protein. A D gene is named only where the DNA matches it firmly. Not every row has a clone size; where given, it reads once, few, many or a size class.

>TRBV19|TRBJ2-7|TRBD2|few
TGTGCCAGTACCCGGGCTAGCGGGAGTAACTACGAGCAGTACTTC
CASTRASGSNYEQYF
>TRBV28|TRBJ2-7|-|-
TGTGCCAGCAGTTTATCGTTCAGGAACTACGAGCAGTACTTC
CASSLSFRNYEQYF
>TRBV27|TRBJ2-7|-|-
TGTGCCAGCAGCGATACAGGTCTAGTTGGCGACGAGCAGTACTTC
CASSDTGLVGDEQYF
>TRBV6-5|TRBJ1-2|-|once
TGTGCCAGCAGTTACTCCTCCAGGGGAAAGAACTATGGCTACACCTTC
CASSYSSRGKNYGYTF
>TRBV5-5|TRBJ1-6|-|-
TGTGCCAGCAGCTTGGGACAGAGGTCCTATAATTCACCCCTCCACTTT
CASSLGQRSYNSPLHF
>TRBV6-5|TRBJ1-3|TRBD1|-
TGTGCCAGCAGTTACTCGGGACAGGAGGCTGGAAACACCATATATTTT
CASSYSGQEAGNTIYF
>TRBV2|TRBJ2-7|-|-
TGTGCCAGCAGAGAGGGATCTCTCTCCTACGAGCAGTACTTC
CASREGSLSYEQYF
>TRBV6-2/TRBV6-3|TRBJ2-1|-|once
TGTGCCAGCAGTGGGATTTTGGCAGGGGCCTACAATGAGCAGTTCTTC
CASSGILAGAYNEQFF
>TRBV19|TRBJ1-5|TRBD1|-
TGTGCCAGTAACAACGACAGGGTCAGGCAGCCCCAGCATTTT
CASNNDRVRQPQHF
>TRBV12-3/TRBV12-4|TRBJ2-1|-|once
TGTGCCAGCAGTGGAGACAGCTGGAATGAGCAGTTCTTC
CASSGDSWNEQFF
>TRBV6-6|TRBJ1-2|TRBD1|-
TGTGCCAGCAGTTTGACAGGGGAACGGCATGGCTACACCTTC
CASSLTGERHGYTF
>TRBV30|TRBJ2-7|TRBD2|-
TGTGCCGCCTATGGTCTTACTAGCGGGAGTTTCTCCTACGAGCAGTACTTC
CAAYGLTSGSFSYEQYF
>TRBV9|TRBJ2-7|-|-
TGTGCCAGCAGCGTAGCTGTACAGGGCGGCGAGCAGTACTTC
CASSVAVQGGEQYF
>TRBV5-4|TRBJ2-2|-|-
TGTGCCAGCAGCCCTTGGCAGGGGGGTACCGGGGAGCTGTTTTTT
CASSPWQGGTGELFF
>TRBV29-1|TRBJ1-1|-|-
TGCAGCGTTGAAGATCTTCAAGGGGCGCGGACTGAAGCTTTCTTT
CSVEDLQGARTEAFF
>TRBV24-1|TRBJ2-7|TRBD1|few
TGTGCCACCAGTGATACCCCTCCCGGGACAGGGGTTCACGAGCAGTACTTC
CATSDTPPGTGVHEQYF
>TRBV10-1|TRBJ2-1|-|-
TGCGCCAGCAGCAACTGGTACAATGAGCAGTTCTTC
CASSNWYNEQFF
>TRBV27|TRBJ2-7|TRBD2|-
TGTGCCAGCAGCAGCGAGCGGGACTCCTACGAGCAGTACTTC
CASSSERDSYEQYF
>TRBV7-6|TRBJ1-6|TRBD1|-
TGTGCCAGCAGCCCCCGGCCGGACAGGGGGAATTCACCCCTCCACTTT
CASSPRPDRGNSPLHF
>TRBV19|TRBJ2-3|TRBD2|-
TGTGCCACCACCCCGCCTATAGCGGGCCCCAGCACAGATACGCAGTATTTT
CATTPPIAGPSTDTQYF
>TRBV7-6|TRBJ1-4|TRBD1|-
TGTGCCAGCAGCTTAAACAGGGGTGTGAGTTCAAAACTGTTTTTT
CASSLNRGVSSKLFF
>TRBV5-1|TRBJ2-7|-|-
TGCGCCAGCAGCTTGGCCCCGGCTAGCGACTCCTACGAGCAGTACTTC
CASSLAPASDSYEQYF
>TRBV11-2|TRBJ2-3|-|-
TGTGCCAGCAGCTGGAGACAGGTAGATGATACGCAGTATTTT
CASSWRQVDDTQYF
>TRBV13|TRBJ2-7|-|-
TGTGCCAGCTCATTTACGAGCGGCGCGGGTTACGAGCAGTACTTC
CASSFTSGAGYEQYF
>TRBV3-1/TRBV3-2|TRBJ1-1|-|few
TGTGCCAGCCGGACATCCGAAGCTTTCTTT
CASRTSEAFF
>TRBV29-1|TRBJ1-2|TRBD1|-
TGCAGCGTTGTAGCCGGGACAGGAATTGGCTACACCTTC
CSVVAGTGIGYTF
>TRBV12-2|TRBJ2-7|-|-
TGTGCAAGTCGCTTAGATTGGGACAGACCCTACGAGCAGTACTTC
CASRLDWDRPYEQYF
>TRBV4-1|TRBJ2-1|TRBD2|once
TGCGCCAGCAGTCTTAATCTAGCGGGGGGCTACAATGAGCAGTTCTTC
CASSLNLAGGYNEQFF
>TRBV14|TRBJ2-1|TRBD1|-
TGTGCCAGCAGCCCATGGGACAGGGAGGAAAATGAGCAGTTCTTC
CASSPWDREENEQFF